The 15 T cell receptor beta chains below come from one sample, sequenced in a study of blood T cell repertoires in COVID-19. Repertoires were generated with immunoSEQ multiplex PCR, while TCRdb's copy carries only in-frame clones and drops some. The sample contains about 44,000 clones, 92% of which appear only once. The material sequenced was peripheral blood. These receptors originate from a human donor in a cohort sampled during active COVID-19.

V gene TRBV7-8 combines with J gene TRBJ2-2; tentative D call: TRBD1 (5 bases). Between the trimmed V and J ends, which lost 9 bases and 1 base, there was a span of 18 bases. The CDR3 runs to 16 residues. Germline lookup yields CDR1 SGHVS and CDR2 FQNEAQ. The CDR3 sequence is CASPSSPGMNTGELFF. In nucleotides, the CDR3 is TGTGCCAGTCCCTCAAGCCCAGGGATGAACACCGGGGAGCTGTTTTTT.

The chain couples TRBV27 to TRBJ2-1; 7 bases map to TRBD2. The V gene's germline CDR1 is MNHEY and CDR2 SMNVEV (reference sequence). V lost 5 bases to trimming and J lost 10 bases; unmatched junction nucleotides: 8. The CDR3 extends over 13 amino acids. CDR3 DNA: TGTGCCAGCAGTCAGCAGCGGGACTCGGAGCAGTTCTTC. Translation: CASSQQRDSEQFF.

The gene calls are TRBV6-5 and TRBJ2-1; 11 positions match TRBD2. The CDR3 consists of 16 residues. After removal of 0 bases from V and 6 bases from J, the junction contained 4 bases not matched to a gene. The germline gives CDR1 MNHEY, CDR2 SVGAGI. In nucleotides, the CDR3 is TGTGCCAGCAGTTACTCGCTAGCGGGGGGTTTCAATGAGCAGTTCTTC. Its protein product is CASSYSLAGGFNEQFF.

V is TRBV18 and J is TRBJ1-4; no reliable D call. The CDR3 totals 14 residues. Germline CDR1 KGHSH, CDR2 LQKENI. V lost 2 bases, J lost 7 bases, and 11 bases lay in between. The CDR3 nucleotides read TGTGCCAGCTCACCAGGCACAGTAAGTGAAAAACTGTTTTTT. Translation: CASSPGTVSEKLFF.

This rearrangement joins TRBV7-6 to TRBJ2-1, with 11 nucleotides matching TRBD1. Losses at the gene ends were 3 bases for V and 2 bases for J; bases not matched to a gene: 0. CDR3 size: 15 residues. Germline values: CDR1 SGHVS, CDR2 FNYEAQ. DNA of the CDR3: TGTGCCAGCAGCTTGGGACAGGGGGCCTACAATGAGCAGTTCTTC. Amino acids: CASSLGQGAYNEQFF.

The chain recombines TRBV4-3 with TRBJ2-5; TRBD2 matches 9 bases. The germline V gene has CDR1 LGHNA and CDR2 YSLEER. V gave up 0 bases and J gave up 4 bases; unmatched junction bases: 3. The CDR3 extends over 15 amino acids. CDR3 DNA sequence: TGCGCCAGCAGCCAAGATGGAGCGGGAGGAGAGACCCAGTACTTC. Its translation is CASSQDGAGGETQYF.

The J gene is TRBJ1-6, the V gene TRBV30; TRBD1 agrees at 11 bases. V lost 7 bases to trimming and J lost 0 bases; unmatched junction nucleotides: 2. The CDR3 totals 15 residues. Germline V gene data show CDR1 as GTSNPN and CDR2 as SVGIG (reference sequence). In DNA, the CDR3 is TGTGCCTCCGGGACAGGGGGCTCCTATAATTCACCCCTCCACTTT. Protein: CASGTGGSYNSPLHF.

The CDR3: CASSFGQTYEQYF. CDR3 nucleotide sequence: TGTGCCAGCAGCTTCGGACAGACCTACGAGCAGTACTTC. The genes are TRBV27 and TRBJ2-7, with a weak D call TRBD1 (6 bases). The germline CDR1 and CDR2 sequences are MNHEY and SMNVEV (reference sequence). V was cut by 6 bases and J by 2 bases, with 11 bases left in between. The CDR3 sequence is 13 residues long.

This rearrangement joins TRBV5-4 to TRBJ2-3; the match to TRBD2 covers 8 bases. V was pared by 4 bases and J by 11 bases, with 21 bases of the junction left unmatched. The CDR3 length is 17 residues. The germline CDR1 and CDR2 sequences are SGHNT and YYREEE (reference sequence). CDR3 sequence: CASSPAGDGRGAHRQYF. The DNA of the CDR3 is TGTGCCAGCAGCCCGGCTGGGGATGGGCGGGGGGCCCACAGGCAGTATTTT. Variable domain in full (rest from reference TRBV5-4 and TRBJ2-3): ETGVTQSPTHLIKTRGQQVTLRCSSQSGHNTVSWYQQALGQGPQFIFQYYREEENGRGNFPPRFSGLQFPNYSSELNVNALELDDSALYLCASSPAGDGRGAHRQYFGPGTRLTVL.

The chain carries TRBV5-6 and TRBJ1-1; TRBD1 matches at 9 bases. The CDR3 consists of 15 residues. V lost 0 bases, J lost 6 bases, and 6 bases stayed unmatched. Looked up from germline, CDR1 is SGHDT and CDR2 is YYEEEE. CDR3 region: CASSLAGQGTPEAFF. Written as DNA, the CDR3 is TGTGCCAGCAGCTTGGCCGGACAGGGGACCCCTGAAGCTTTCTTT.

The chain links TRBV7-2 to TRBJ2-5, with D unclear. The V gene's germline CDR1 is SGHTA and CDR2 FQGNSA. This CDR3 has 13 residues. The ends were cut back, 6 bases at V and 4 bases at J, with 12 bases in the middle. CDR3 protein: CASRLNQGETQYF. As DNA, the CDR3 is TGTGCCAGCAGACTAAACCAAGGAGAGACCCAGTACTTC.

This chain connects TRBV24-1 to TRBJ1-1; 7 bases agree with TRBD1. CDR1 and CDR2 from the germline V gene are KGHDR and SFDVKD. The length of the CDR3 is 17 residues. V gave up 1 base and J gave up 8 bases; unmatched junction bases: 15. The CDR3 bases are TGTGCCACCAGTGATTTAGGGGGCAGGGTGGTCGGTGTAGAAGCTTTCTTT. Its translation: CATSDLGGRVVGVEAFF.

CDR3 sequence (DNA): TGTGCCAGCAGCCACCGACAGGGGGCGCCGGAGACCCAGTACTTC. Translated, it gives CASSHRQGAPETQYF. J is TRBJ2-5 and V is TRBV7-2; 10 positions agree with TRBD1. The CDR3 totals 15 residues. With V trimmed by 5 bases and J by 5 bases, 8 bases remained unmatched. Germline CDR1 and CDR2: SGHTA and FQGNSA. The variable domain in full, with the rest retrieved from reference TRBV7-2 and TRBJ2-5, is GAGVSQSPSNKVTEKGKDVELRCDPISGHTALYWYRQSLGQGLEFLIYFQGNSAPDKSGLPSDRFSAERTGGSVSTLTIQRTQQEDSAVYLCASSHRQGAPETQYFGPGTRLLVL.

A single count supports this clone. The V gene is TRBV5-1, the J gene TRBJ2-5; 10 nucleotides align to TRBD2. CDR1 and CDR2 from the germline V gene are SGHRS and YFSETQ. V was clipped by 0 bases and J by 5 bases; unmatched bases: 7. The CDR3 sequence is 16 residues long. CDR3 sequence reads: CASSLGSGRAMETQYF. CDR3 in DNA: TGCGCCAGCAGCTTGGGGAGCGGGAGGGCCATGGAGACCCAGTACTTC.

This clone was recorded once. The chain combines TRBV7-2 with TRBJ2-1; D perhaps matches TRBD2 (6 bases). The CDR3 has 15 residues. Deletions cut 0 bases from V and 3 bases from J, with 9 bases between. Per the germline V gene, CDR1 is SGHTA and CDR2 is FQGNSA. CDR3: CASSLAWGVYNEQFF. For the CDR3, the DNA is TGTGCCAGCAGCTTAGCATGGGGGGTCTACAATGAGCAGTTCTTC.